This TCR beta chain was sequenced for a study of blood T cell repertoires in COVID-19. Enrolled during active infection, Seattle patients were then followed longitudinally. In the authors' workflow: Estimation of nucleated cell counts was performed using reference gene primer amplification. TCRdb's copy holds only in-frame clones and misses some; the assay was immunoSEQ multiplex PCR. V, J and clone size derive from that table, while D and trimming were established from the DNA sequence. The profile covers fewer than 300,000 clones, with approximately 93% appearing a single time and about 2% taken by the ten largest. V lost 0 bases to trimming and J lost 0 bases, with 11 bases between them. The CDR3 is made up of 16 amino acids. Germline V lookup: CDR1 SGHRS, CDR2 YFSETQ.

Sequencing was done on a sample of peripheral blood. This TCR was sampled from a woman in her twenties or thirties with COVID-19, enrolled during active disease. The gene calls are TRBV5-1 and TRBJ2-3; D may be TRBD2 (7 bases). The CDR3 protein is CASSLDGGHSTDTQYF. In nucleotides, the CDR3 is TGCGCCAGCAGCTTGGACGGGGGGCACAGCACAGATACGCAGTATTTT.